The 23 T cell receptor beta chains listed next were all sequenced from one sample in a study of T cell repertoires in cytomegalovirus infection. MiXCR was run by TCRdb on the reads, yielding one entry per CDR3 protein. The sample lists 150,000 to 200,000 distinct CDR3 sequences, under 15% occurring once. Sample: PBMCs. All receptors come from a human donor in good health (CMV status not recorded). Some clones in this sample may be carry-over from other donors' samples.

This clonotype was recorded at least ten times. The gene calls are TRBV7-2 and TRBJ1-2; a possible D gene is TRBD1 (5 bases). Germline CDR1 and CDR2: SGHTA and FQGNSA. Trimming shortened V by 1 base and J by 5 bases, and 14 bases separated the two germline ends. This CDR3 is 15 amino acids long. For the CDR3, the DNA is TGTGCCAGCAGCTTAGGAGGGGCCCGTAGATATGGCTACACCTTC. The encoded protein is CASSLGGARRYGYTF.

This clonotype was counted a few times. The CDR3 here is CASSLFPGADEQYF. CDR3 DNA: TGTGCCAGCAGTTTATTTCCAGGGGCCGACGAGCAGTACTTC. V is TRBV27 and J is TRBJ2-7; a weak D match, TRBD1 (6 bases). Trimming stripped 1 base from V and 5 bases from J, with 12 bases between. The V gene's germline CDR1 is MNHEY and CDR2 SMNVEV (reference sequence). CDR3 length equals 14 residues.

This clonotype occurred a few times. This chain links TRBV4-3 with TRBJ2-7; maybe TRBD2 (5 bases). This CDR3 is 15 amino acids long. CDR1 and CDR2 from the germline V gene are LGHNA and YSLEER. Trimming shortened V by 1 base and J by 3 bases, and 13 bases separated the two germline ends. The CDR3 sequence: CASSQGVVGIYEQYF. The CDR3 DNA reads TGCGCCAGCAGCCAAGGGGTAGTCGGGATCTACGAGCAGTACTTC.

This chain joins TRBV7-9 and TRBJ1-1; 7 bases line up with TRBD1. The CDR3 consists of 15 residues. V lost 5 bases, J lost 0 bases, and 6 bases stayed unmatched. The V gene's germline CDR1 is SEHNR and CDR2 FQNEAQ (reference sequence). The CDR3 region is CASSRPGQLNTEAFF. The CDR3 nucleotides read TGTGCCAGCAGCCGCCCGGGACAGTTGAACACTGAAGCTTTCTTT.

There are a few counts of this clonotype. The V and J genes are TRBV18 and TRBJ2-1; D may correspond to TRBD1 or TRBD2 (6 bases each). The CDR3 has 16 residues. V gave up 2 bases and J gave up 4 bases, with 15 bases separating them. Germline lookup yields CDR1 KGHSH and CDR2 LQKENI. CDR3 coding DNA: TGTGCCAGCTCACCAAGGGGGATAGCGGTATACAATGAGCAGTTCTTC. Translating it yields CASSPRGIAVYNEQFF.

This clonotype was counted at least ten times. CDR3 sequence (DNA): TGTGCCAGCAGCCTCCTGCCGGACACTGAAGCTTTCTTT. This encodes CASSLLPDTEAFF. The chain combines TRBV7-2 with TRBJ1-1; no reliable D call. Germline CDR1 and CDR2: SGHTA and FQGNSA. This CDR3 has 13 amino acids. V was trimmed by 5 bases and J by 3 bases, leaving 10 bases between them. Full variable domain (rest looked up from reference TRBV7-2 and TRBJ1-1): GAGVSQSPSNKVTEKGKDVELRCDPISGHTALYWYRQSLGQGLEFLIYFQGNSAPDKSGLPSDRFSAERTGGSVSTLTIQRTQQEDSAVYLCASSLLPDTEAFFGQGTRLTVV.

This clonotype has more than one count but fewer than ten. The chain links TRBV28 to TRBJ1-1; D gene uncertain. The CDR3 covers 14 residues. V was shortened by 5 bases and J by 4 bases, with 14 bases between the two germline ends. CDR1 and CDR2 (germline): MDHEN, SYDVKM. The CDR3 DNA follows: TGTGCCAGCAGTCCTTCCTCCTACCGCACTGAAGCTTTCTTT. The encoded protein is CASSPSSYRTEAFF.

This clonotype occurred many times. The rearrangement uses TRBV12-3 or TRBV12-4 and TRBJ2-4, with a possible D match to TRBD1 (5 bases). This CDR3 spans 15 amino acids. Deletions cut 6 bases from V and 3 bases from J, with 15 bases between. CDR3: CASRSKGRSKNIQYF. The CDR3 nucleotides read TGTGCCAGCAGATCCAAGGGGCGAAGCAAAAACATTCAGTACTTC.

This clonotype was counted only a few times. V gene TRBV28 combines with J gene TRBJ1-1; maybe TRBD1 (5 bases). The germline CDR1 and CDR2 sequences are MDHEN and SYDVKM. Trimming removed 1 base from V and 5 bases from J, with 11 bases in between. The CDR3 has 14 amino acids. CDR3 sequence reads: CASSLLQGGTEAFF. DNA for the CDR3: TGTGCCAGCAGTTTATTGCAGGGTGGGACTGAAGCTTTCTTT.

Turning to this clonotype: A clone one base away is much larger, so this may be a read error. The chain links TRBV12-3 or TRBV12-4 to TRBJ2-5; 13 nucleotides match TRBD2. V shed 10 bases and J 1 base; nucleotides not matched to a gene: 6. This CDR3 is 15 amino acids long. The chain's CDR3 is CANRGLAGFQETQYF. For the CDR3, the DNA is TGTGCCAACAGGGGACTAGCGGGGTTCCAAGAGACCCAGTACTTC.

This clonotype appeared many times. The chain uses TRBV7-8 and TRBJ1-4; 8 bases agree with TRBD1. With V trimmed by 4 bases and J by 6 bases, 10 bases remained unmatched. The CDR3 consists of 16 residues. Germline V gene lookup returns CDR1 SGHVS and CDR2 FQNEAQ. The CDR3 DNA reads TGTGCCAGCAGCTACGGGACAGGCGGAGGAGATGAAAAACTGTTTTTT. Protein sequence: CASSYGTGGGDEKLFF.

The table lists this clonotype with many counts. The gene calls are TRBV15 and TRBJ2-1; D is uncertain. The germline V gene encodes CDR1 LNHNV and CDR2 YYDKDF (reference sequence). V was trimmed by 5 bases and J by 6 bases, leaving 11 bases between them. The CDR3 extends over 13 amino acids. The CDR3 reads CATSVREVNEQFF. The CDR3, as DNA: TGTGCCACCAGCGTAAGGGAAGTCAATGAGCAGTTCTTC.

This clonotype was seen repeatedly, ten times or more. This chain connects TRBV20-1 to TRBJ2-2; 9 nucleotides match TRBD2. V lost 2 bases and J lost 3; bases outside the gene matches: 10. Germline V gene sequence: CDR1 DFQATT, CDR2 SNEGSKA (reference sequence). The CDR3 is made up of 17 amino acids. In DNA, the CDR3 is TGCAGTGCTAGAAGCAATATAGCGGGAGCGGACACCGGGGAGCTGTTTTTT. Its translation: CSARSNIAGADTGELFF.

This clonotype came up a few times. A much larger clone differs by one base, so this may be a read error. The chain couples TRBV7-9 to TRBJ2-2; TRBD2 matches 10 bases. With 7 bases clipped from V and 3 bases from J, the junction kept 5 bases outside the gene matches. CDR3 length: 15 residues. Germline V gene sequence: CDR1 SEHNR, CDR2 FQNEAQ (reference sequence). The CDR3 DNA reads as TGTGCCAGCAACATTAGCGGGGGGCACACCGGGGAGCTGTTTTTT. It translates to CASNISGGHTGELFF.

This clonotype was observed at least ten times. The rearrangement uses TRBV6-2 or TRBV6-3 and TRBJ2-7; 7 bases are a match to TRBD2. The V and J ends lost 4 bases and 3 bases, in that order; junction bases with no gene match: 15. This CDR3 spans 17 amino acids. The germline gives CDR1 MNHEY, CDR2 SVGEGT. In DNA, the CDR3 is TGTGCCAGCAGTTTTCCCACCTTCGGGAGGACTTTCTACGAGCAGTACTTC. Amino acid sequence: CASSFPTFGRTFYEQYF.

With regard to this clonotype: A junction end diverges from the germline sequence, so it may reflect a read error. This sequence joins TRBV29-1 and TRBJ2-3; possible D gene TRBD2, 5 bases. CDR1 and CDR2 (germline): SQVTM, ANQGSEA. The CDR3 length is 12 residues. The CDR3 loop is CSVEVRVDTQCF. The CDR3, as DNA: TGCAGCGTTGAAGTGCGGGTCGATACGCAGTGTTTT.

This clonotype was counted ten times or more. The rearrangement joins TRBV6-6 to TRBJ2-3; 12 bases fit TRBD2. V gave up 6 bases and J gave up 6 bases; unmatched junction bases: 4. Germline V CDR1 and CDR2: MNHNY, SVGAGI (reference sequence). The CDR3 totals 14 residues. This CDR3 is CASRRLAGVDTQYF. The CDR3 region has the DNA TGTGCCAGCAGGCGACTAGCGGGGGTTGATACGCAGTATTTT.

This clonotype was detected only a few times. The rearrangement uses TRBV29-1 and TRBJ2-7; TRBD1 matches at 8 bases. The V and J ends lost 3 bases and 0 bases, in that order; junction bases with no gene match: 22. The germline gives CDR1 SQVTM, CDR2 ANQGSEA. The CDR3 spans 20 residues. The CDR3 is CSVEAGGEFNPRTSSYEQYF. CDR3 bases: TGCAGCGTTGAGGCAGGGGGCGAATTTAACCCGAGAACAAGCTCCTACGAGCAGTACTTC.

This clonotype was counted ten times or more. This sequence joins TRBV11-2 and TRBJ1-3, with TRBD1 as a possible D gene (5 bases). The CDR3 covers 19 residues. Trimming took off 3 bases at V and 2 bases at J, with 23 bases between the two ends. Germline CDR1 and CDR2: SGHAT and FQNNGV. The CDR3 coding sequence is TGTGCCAGCAGCTTGACCGGGACTCCGAAAGGAAAGGCTGGAAACACCATATATTTT. This translates into CASSLTGTPKGKAGNTIYF.

This clonotype occurred many times. V usage is TRBV12-3 or TRBV12-4 and J usage is TRBJ2-3; 7 nucleotides agree with TRBD2. CDR3 length equals 15 residues. V gave up 2 bases and J gave up 4 bases; unmatched junction bases: 6. The CDR3 is CASSLLRGFSDTQYF. DNA of the CDR3: TGTGCCAGCAGTTTATTGCGGGGGTTCTCAGATACGCAGTATTTT.

This clonotype was observed many times. V and J are TRBV12-3 or TRBV12-4 and TRBJ2-1, with 11 bases fitting TRBD1. Trimming removed 5 bases from V and 6 bases from J; junction bases left unmatched: 12. The CDR3 totals 17 residues. The CDR3 protein is CASSPSHRDRGSNEQFF. CDR3 DNA: TGTGCCAGCAGTCCGTCACACCGGGACAGGGGGAGCAATGAGCAGTTCTTC.

There are a few counts of this clonotype. V and J are TRBV29-1 and TRBJ2-7, with TRBD1 identical over 8 bases. V was clipped by 6 bases and J by 7 bases; unmatched bases: 8. CDR1 is SQVTM and CDR2 is ANQGSEA in the germline V gene. The CDR3 consists of 12 residues. The CDR3 here is CSVDRGNGEQYF. The CDR3 DNA reads as TGCAGCGTAGACAGGGGAAACGGTGAGCAGTACTTC.

This clonotype was seen many times. The V and J genes are TRBV12-3 or TRBV12-4 and TRBJ1-1; TRBD1 might be the D (6 bases). There are 14 residues in the CDR3. The germline V and J ends were trimmed by 5 bases and 7 bases, with 17 bases remaining between them. The CDR3 region is CASSPSGQPDEAFF. In DNA, the CDR3 is TGTGCCAGCAGTCCGAGTGGACAGCCCGATGAAGCTTTCTTT.